These T cell receptor beta chains were read from a single sample in a study of human T cells and chemical hapten exposure. One entry per CDR3 protein, called by TCRdb with MiXCR from the RACE reads. The sample includes roughly 90,000 distinct CDR3 sequences, approximately 11% seen only once; the top ten take approximately 0.99%. The sample consisted of whole blood, taken in connection with sensitization to the hapten diphenylcyclopropenone (DPC). These receptor sequences come from a woman aged 25 to 39 with alopecia areata. Some clones in this sample may be carry-over from other donors' samples. Each CDR3 is given with its conserved first and last residue. The D gene is left open where the match is weak. The listing skips clone size in some rows; elsewhere it reads once, few, many or a size class.

-	TRBJ2-6	TRBV29-1	-	CSAMPSGANVLTF	TGCAGCGCGATGCCCTCTGGGGCCAACGTCCTGACTTTC
-	TRBJ1-1	TRBV11-2	many	CASSLESANTEAFF	TGTGCCAGCAGCTTAGAGTCGGCTAACACTGAAGCTTTCTTT
-	TRBJ2-6	TRBV10-3	many	CAIKPGTGANVLTF	TGTGCCATCAAGCCCGGAACTGGGGCCAACGTCCTGACTTTC
-	TRBJ2-5	TRBV9	-	CASSVNPGPIETQYF	TGTGCCAGCAGCGTAAACCCAGGGCCGATCGAGACCCAGTACTTC
-	TRBJ1-5	TRBV5-6	many	CASSGSNQPQHF	TGTGCCAGCAGCGGCTCAAATCAGCCCCAGCATTTT
TRBD1	TRBJ2-2	TRBV30	many	CAWTPRDSPTGELFF	TGTGCCTGGACACCCCGGGACAGCCCCACCGGGGAGCTGTTTTTT
TRBD1	TRBJ2-5	TRBV29-1	medium-sized	CSVESGGDRGLKQETQYF	TGCAGCGTTGAATCAGGAGGTGACAGGGGGCTAAAACAAGAGACCCAGTACTTC
TRBD1	TRBJ1-5	TRBV6-2/TRBV6-3	-	CVSTNRDRVNQPQHF	TGTGTCAGCACCAACCGGGACAGGGTAAATCAGCCCCAGCATTTT
-	TRBJ1-1	TRBV6-4	many	CASSDPNATGDYTEAFF	TGTGCCAGCAGTGACCCAAACGCAACAGGTGATTACACTGAAGCTTTCTTT
TRBD2	TRBJ2-5	TRBV10-2	many	CASDNSGGAVETQYF	TGCGCCAGCGATAATAGCGGGGGGGCCGTAGAGACCCAGTACTTC
-	TRBJ2-5	TRBV7-2	-	CVSSLGILGGLEETQYF	TGTGTCAGCAGCTTAGGGATCCTTGGGGGTCTGGAGGAGACCCAGTACTTC
TRBD1	TRBJ2-3	TRBV5-1	many	CASSLGQAPGADTQYF	TGCGCCAGCAGTTTGGGACAGGCACCCGGGGCAGATACGCAGTATTTT
TRBD2	TRBJ2-3	TRBV7-7	few	CASSSRNGLAGVRGTDTQYF	TGTGCTAGCAGCTCCAGAAACGGACTAGCGGGAGTTCGAGGCACAGATACGCAGTATTTT
-	TRBJ2-1	TRBV12-3/TRBV12-4	many	CASSHSRSGGRNEQFF	TGTGCCAGCAGCCATAGCCGATCGGGGGGCCGAAATGAGCAGTTCTTC
TRBD1	TRBJ1-2	TRBV20-1	many	CSASSDRGGNYGYTF	TGCAGTGCTTCCTCTGACAGGGGAGGCAACTATGGCTACACCTTC
-	TRBJ1-5	TRBV20-1	-	CSASPGGRPQHF	TGCAGTGCTAGTCCCGGGGGGCGGCCCCAGCATTTT
-	TRBJ2-1	TRBV19	many	CASSRALIQELSYNEQFF	TGTGCCAGTAGTAGGGCCCTGATCCAAGAACTGAGCTACAATGAGCAGTTCTTC
TRBD2	TRBJ2-2	TRBV7-7	few	CASSLTSSGRSTGELFF	TGTGCTAGCAGCTTAACTTCAAGCGGGAGGTCCACCGGGGAGCTGTTTTTT